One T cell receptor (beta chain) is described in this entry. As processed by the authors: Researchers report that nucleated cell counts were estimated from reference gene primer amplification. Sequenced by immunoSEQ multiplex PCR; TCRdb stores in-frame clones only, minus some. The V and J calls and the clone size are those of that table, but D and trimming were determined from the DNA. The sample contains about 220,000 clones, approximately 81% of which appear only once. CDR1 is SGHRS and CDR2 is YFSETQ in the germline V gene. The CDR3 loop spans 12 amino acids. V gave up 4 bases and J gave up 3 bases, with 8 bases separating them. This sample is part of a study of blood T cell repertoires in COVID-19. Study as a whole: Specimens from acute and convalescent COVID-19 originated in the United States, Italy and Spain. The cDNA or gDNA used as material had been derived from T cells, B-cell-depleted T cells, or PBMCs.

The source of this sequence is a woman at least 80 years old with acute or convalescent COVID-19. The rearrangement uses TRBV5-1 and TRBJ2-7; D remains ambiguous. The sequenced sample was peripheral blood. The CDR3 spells CASSLSDYEQYF. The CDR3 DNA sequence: TGCGCCAGCAGCCTCAGTGACTACGAGCAGTACTTC.